What follows are 6 T cell receptor beta chains derived from one specimen sequenced in a study of response to subunit inactivated influenza vaccine. TCRdb called the RT-PCR reads again in MiXCR, with one record for every CDR3 protein. The repertoire includes around 520,000 distinct CDR3 sequences, 25% of them detected once, and about 1.9% sits in the top ten. The material was CD4+ T cells sorted from PBMCs, obtained 4 to 6 days after vaccination. The receptors were sampled from a man aged 45 to 65 who received an inactivated influenza vaccine.

This clonotype was found a few times. This chain links TRBV12-3 or TRBV12-4 with TRBJ2-5; D ambiguous. V lost 4 bases to trimming and J lost 5 bases, with 8 bases between them. The CDR3 sequence is 12 residues long. The CDR3 DNA reads TGTGCCAGCAGTTGGCTTGGGGAGACCCAGTACTTC. This sequence encodes CASSWLGETQYF.

The V call is TRBV4-3, the J call TRBJ1-2, with D perhaps matching TRBD1 (5 bases). The ends were cut back, 0 bases at V and 3 bases at J, with 11 bases in the middle. Germline V gives CDR1 LGHNA, CDR2 YSLEER. This CDR3 comprises 15 residues. Here the CDR3 reads CASSQDIRGHYGYTF. CDR3 nucleotide sequence: TGCGCCAGCAGCCAAGATATCCGGGGACACTATGGCTACACCTTC.

This clonotype came up a few times. V usage is TRBV5-1 and J usage is TRBJ2-3; possibly TRBD1 or TRBD2 for D (6 bases each). From germline, CDR1 is SGHRS and CDR2 YFSETQ. The CDR3 is made up of 15 amino acids. Trimming took 5 bases from V and 2 from J, leaving 15 bases between them. The CDR3 bases are TGCGCCAGCAGTAGGAGGGACACCTTCACAGATACGCAGTATTTT. It translates to CASSRRDTFTDTQYF.

This chain joins TRBV5-1 and TRBJ2-3, with 11 bases fitting TRBD2. This CDR3 has 15 residues. V shed 1 base and J 6 bases; nucleotides not matched to a gene: 4. Germline assignment: CDR1 SGHRS and CDR2 YFSETQ. DNA of the CDR3: TGCGCCAGCAGCTTGTCGGCTAGCGGGAGGGATACGCAGTATTTT. Translation gives CASSLSASGRDTQYF.

This clonotype was counted between two and nine times. The V and J genes are TRBV7-9 and TRBJ2-1; D is uncertain. Germline lookup yields CDR1 SEHNR and CDR2 FQNEAQ (reference sequence). This CDR3 spans 11 amino acids. V was cut by 5 bases and J by 8 bases, with 7 bases left in between. The CDR3 DNA follows: TGTGCCAGCAGCCAACCCTATGAGCAGTTCTTC. Amino acid sequence: CASSQPYEQFF.

This clonotype was picked up many times. The V and J genes are TRBV5-1 and TRBJ2-1; 8 positions agree with TRBD1. This CDR3 spans 15 amino acids. V lost 3 bases to trimming and J lost 8 bases; unmatched junction nucleotides: 10. Germline CDR1 reads SGHRS; CDR2 reads YFSETQ. The CDR3 nucleotides read TGCGCCAGCAGCTCCCGGACAGGGCAGGAAGATGAGCAGTTCTTC. Translation: CASSSRTGQEDEQFF.